One sample yielded the 14 T cell receptor beta chains listed below, sequenced in a study of blood T cell repertoires in COVID-19. Only in-frame clones appear in the TCRdb table, and some are missing; sequencing was by immunoSEQ multiplex PCR. Here the sample spans a few hundred thousand clones, 80% to 90% being singletons. The sample consisted of PBMCs or T cells enriched from blood (not recorded which). The receptor source for this set is a woman aged 25 to 39 who had recovered from COVID-19.

The chain carries TRBV24-1 and TRBJ2-3, with 12 bases aligning to TRBD2. V shed 4 bases and J 4 bases; nucleotides not matched to a gene: 5. Germline CDR1 and CDR2: KGHDR and SFDVKD. This CDR3 has 16 residues. As DNA, the CDR3 is TGTGCCACCAGTGAGCTAGCGGGAGGGCCTTCAGATACGCAGTATTTT. Translation: CATSELAGGPSDTQYF.

This chain links TRBV2 with TRBJ1-1; D ambiguous. The CDR3 has 14 residues. Trimming shortened V by 7 bases and J by 4 bases, and 16 bases separated the two germline ends. The germline CDR1 and CDR2 sequences are SNHLY and FYNNEI. The CDR3: CASTGRVSGTEAFF. The CDR3 DNA reads TGTGCCAGCACCGGGCGGGTCTCGGGCACTGAAGCTTTCTTT.

The chain links TRBV18 to TRBJ2-5; D ambiguous. Trimming pared 3 bases from V and 4 bases from J, leaving 15 bases between. This CDR3 has 15 residues. Germline V gene sequence: CDR1 KGHSH, CDR2 LQKENI. The DNA of the CDR3 is TGTGCCAGCTCACCCTACTTTCGAGATTCAGAGACCCAGTACTTC. Translating it yields CASSPYFRDSETQYF. Using reference TRBV18 and TRBJ2-5 for the parts outside the CDR3, the full variable domain is NAGVMQNPRHLVRRRGQEARLRCSPMKGHSHVYWYRQLPEEGLKFMVYLQKENIIDESGMPKERFSAEFPKEGPSILRIQQVVRGDSAAYFCASSPYFRDSETQYFGPGTRLLVL.

This chain connects TRBV19 to TRBJ2-1, with 8 nucleotides matching TRBD2. This CDR3 spans 15 amino acids. The junction had 11 bases not matched to a gene; V was cut back by 1 base and J by 12 bases. Germline CDR1 reads LNHDA; CDR2 reads SQIVND (reference sequence). The chain's CDR3 is CASSIGLGGGFGQFF. As DNA, the CDR3 is TGTGCCAGTAGTATAGGGCTCGGCGGGGGGTTTGGGCAGTTCTTC.

The chain has TRBV5-6 and TRBJ2-3; D is possibly TRBD1 (6 bases). The CDR3 totals 14 residues. Germline V CDR1 and CDR2: SGHDT, YYEEEE. The V and J ends lost 3 bases and 0 bases respectively, with 8 bases between them. The CDR3 protein is CASSWTVSTDTQYF. The CDR3 DNA reads TGTGCCAGCAGCTGGACAGTCAGCACAGATACGCAGTATTTT.

The rearrangement uses TRBV10-1 and TRBJ2-7, with D unclear. CDR1 is WNHNN and CDR2 is SYGVQD in the germline V gene (reference sequence). There are 13 residues in the CDR3. V was clipped by 3 bases and J by 3 bases, with 9 bases between them. CDR3 sequence reads: CASSDGPRYEQYF. In nucleotides, the CDR3 is TGCGCCAGCAGTGATGGCCCCCGCTACGAGCAGTACTTC.

The chain combines TRBV4-1 with TRBJ2-2, with 11 positions matching TRBD2. Germline CDR1 MGHRA, CDR2 YSYEKL. The CDR3 contains 17 residues. The V gene end was trimmed by 6 bases and the J gene end by 1 base; junction bases not matched to a gene: 7. The CDR3 protein is CASSLTGTSGNTGELFF. CDR3 bases: TGCGCCAGCAGTCTAACCGGGACTAGCGGGAACACCGGGGAGCTGTTTTTT.

This chain connects TRBV11-2 to TRBJ2-7; 9 bases match TRBD1. Germline-derived CDR1 and CDR2 are SGHAT and FQNNGV. This CDR3 has 15 residues. V dropped 1 base and J dropped 3; count of bases not matched to a gene: 4. The CDR3 sequence is CASSLGPDRGYEQYF. In DNA form, the CDR3 reads TGTGCCAGCAGCTTAGGCCCGGACAGGGGCTACGAGCAGTACTTC.

The CDR3 is CASSQGQSPHNEQFF. Written as DNA, the CDR3 is TGCGCCAGCAGCCAGGGCCAGAGCCCCCACAATGAGCAGTTCTTC. The chain links TRBV5-1 to TRBJ2-1; a possible D gene is TRBD1 (5 bases). V was cut by 4 bases and J by 5 bases, with 16 bases left in between. This CDR3 is built from 15 residues. Germline V gene sequence: CDR1 SGHRS, CDR2 YFSETQ.

A few counts support this clone. The chain is built from TRBV7-8 and TRBJ2-2, with a tentative D call TRBD1 (6 bases). This CDR3 comprises 13 residues. Germline V CDR1 and CDR2: SGHVS, FQNEAQ. Trimming shortened V by 1 base and J by 6 bases, and 6 bases separated the two germline ends. For the CDR3, the DNA is TGTGCCAGCAGCTTAGACAGGGCCGGGGAGCTGTTTTTT. Its protein is CASSLDRAGELFF.

This clone was counted a single time. The chain is built from TRBV5-4 and TRBJ2-5; D is uncertain. Between the trimmed V and J ends, which lost 7 bases and 4 bases, there was a span of 20 bases. Germline CDR1 SGHNT, CDR2 YYREEE (reference sequence). The CDR3 spans 15 residues. The CDR3 DNA reads TGTGCCAGCTCAGCTTCCCCCACAACGGGAGAGACCCAGTACTTC. Translated, it gives CASSASPTTGETQYF.

This chain links TRBV24-1 with TRBJ2-1, with a possible D match to TRBD2 (6 bases). CDR3 length: 13 residues. The germline V gene has CDR1 KGHDR and CDR2 SFDVKD. The V and J ends lost 5 bases and 4 bases respectively, with 8 bases between them. CDR3 region: CATSVAGYNEQFF. The DNA of the CDR3 is TGTGCCACCAGTGTTGCGGGGTACAATGAGCAGTTCTTC.

The chain has TRBV6-5 and TRBJ2-7, with 8 bases identical to TRBD1. Trimming at V came to 4 bases and at J to 2 bases, leaving 10 bases not matched to a gene. Germline loops: CDR1 MNHEY, CDR2 SVGAGI. The CDR3 covers 16 residues. In nucleotides, the CDR3 is TGTGCCAGCAGTTCTTTCGGACAGGGCAGGCCCTACGAGCAGTACTTC. Its protein is CASSSFGQGRPYEQYF.

The chain combines TRBV5-1 with TRBJ2-3; TRBD1 is a possible D gene (5 bases). This CDR3 is 15 amino acids long. Germline assignment: CDR1 SGHRS and CDR2 YFSETQ. V gave up 0 bases and J gave up 3 bases, with 11 bases separating them. The CDR3 DNA reads as TGCGCCAGCAGCTTGGCTTCGAGACAGACAGATACGCAGTATTTT. This sequence encodes CASSLASRQTDTQYF.